This T cell receptor (beta chain) was documented in a study of cytomegalovirus exposure and HLA in healthy donors. Study-level findings and limits: In vitro checks showed that a few CMV-associated chains really do target CMV antigens.

With respect to this clone: Its cognate antigen is unknown.

V lost 0 bases to trimming and J lost 2 bases; unmatched junction nucleotides: 7. CDR3 length: 17 residues. Germline CDR1 reads SGHRS; CDR2 reads YFSETQ. The PCR employed 60 Vbeta primers together with 13 Jbeta primers. The data were produced by immunoSEQ multiplex PCR, yet TCRdb's version contains in-frame clones alone and is incomplete. The repertoire table contains fewer than 85,000 clones. The chain links TRBV5-1 to TRBJ2-1; the match to TRBD2 covers 8 bases. The material sequenced was PBMCs. The source is a middle-aged woman in good health and CMV-seropositive. The CDR3 here is CASSLAEAGEAYNEQFF. CDR3 sequence (DNA): TGCGCCAGCAGCTTGGCCGAAGCGGGAGAGGCCTACAATGAGCAGTTCTTC.